Described below is a single T cell receptor beta chain sequence and its context. The antigen is unknown. Each cDNA got a UMI-containing oligo ligated at its 3' end. The first PCR ran 4 to 5 cycles with an equimolar RC1.1 and RC1.2 beta primer mix. TCRdb reprocessed the UMI-ligation and nested PCR reads via MiXCR and lists one record per CDR3 protein. The table lists approximately 54,000 distinct CDR3 sequences, roughly 11% of them singletons. The sample is drawn from a study of quantifying T cell responses using KT2 cells. The wider study: cDNA was made from DNase-treated RNA using alpha and beta constant primers.

KT2, a clone with a known TCR, was spiked into unfractionated PBMC. Per the germline V gene, CDR1 is DFQATT and CDR2 is SNEGSKA (reference sequence). This CDR3 region has 12 residues. The V gene end was trimmed by 6 bases and the J gene end by 7 bases; junction bases not matched to a gene: 7. Findings and caveats of the study: Counts of KT2 alpha and beta sequences rose linearly with the number of KT2 cells added. Very high KT2 spike-in numbers caused saturation in KT2 sequence detection.

The source material was PBMCs spiked with cells of the T cell clone KT2. The origin of this receptor is a human donor. V gene TRBV20-1 combines with J gene TRBJ2-7, with 9 bases aligning to TRBD2. Here the CDR3 reads CSAVAGVREQYF. The CDR3 DNA reads TGCAGTGCCGTAGCGGGAGTGAGAGAGCAGTACTTC.